The 13 T cell receptor beta chains presented below share a single source sample, sequenced in a study of blood T cell repertoires in COVID-19. Only in-frame clones appear in the TCRdb table, and some are missing; sequencing was by immunoSEQ multiplex PCR. This sample carries about 46,000 clones, about 85% of them seen once, and the ten largest clones take 3.1%. Material for sequencing was PBMCs or T cells enriched from blood (not recorded which). Receptors originate from a woman in her fifties or sixties who had recovered from COVID-19.

V and J are TRBV7-2 and TRBJ1-2; D may be TRBD1 (5 bases). V gave up 0 bases and J gave up 5 bases, with 10 bases separating them. Looked up from germline, CDR1 is SGHTA and CDR2 is FQGNSA. This CDR3 spans 14 amino acids. The CDR3 sequence is CASSLASGKYGYTF. DNA for the CDR3: TGTGCCAGCAGCTTAGCTTCAGGGAAATATGGCTACACCTTC.

The CDR3 DNA follows: TGTGCCAGCAGCCGCGGTGGGACATTTAGCAATCAGCCCCAGCATTTT. Translating gives CASSRGGTFSNQPQHF. The chain is built from TRBV6-2 or TRBV6-3 and TRBJ1-5; D may be TRBD1 (6 bases). V dropped 6 bases and J dropped 0 bases, with 15 bases sitting between them. The CDR3 is 16 residues long. CDR1 is MNHEY, CDR2 SVGEGT, per germline.

This chain joins TRBV10-3 and TRBJ1-4, with TRBD1 matching over 10 bases. V was pared by 0 bases and J by 5 bases, with 0 bases of the junction left unmatched. The germline CDR1 and CDR2 sequences are ENHRY and SYGVKD. The CDR3 runs 15 residues. DNA of the CDR3: TGTGCCATCAGTGAGTCGGACAGGGGGAATGAAAAACTGTTTTTT. Protein sequence: CAISESDRGNEKLFF.

This chain links TRBV18 with TRBJ2-1; 7 positions match TRBD1. V lost 3 bases, J lost 7 bases, and 15 bases stayed unmatched. Germline CDR1 is KGHSH and CDR2 is LQKENI. The CDR3 is 17 residues long. This CDR3 is CASSPFTGTADGNEQFF. In DNA, the CDR3 is TGTGCCAGCTCACCCTTCACCGGGACAGCGGACGGGAATGAGCAGTTCTTC.

The genes are TRBV11-2 and TRBJ2-1; TRBD2 agrees at 8 bases. The CDR3 has 15 residues. V lost 6 bases and J lost 5; bases outside the gene matches: 9. Germline lookup yields CDR1 SGHAT and CDR2 FQNNGV. The CDR3 coding sequence is TGTGCCAGCAGAACGGCGGGGGGTCGACACAATGAGCAGTTCTTC. The encoded protein is CASRTAGGRHNEQFF.

The chain carries TRBV24-1 and TRBJ2-5, with D maybe TRBD2 (5 bases). The germline V gene has CDR1 KGHDR and CDR2 SFDVKD. The CDR3 extends over 16 amino acids. With 9 bases removed from V and 1 base from J, the gap between germline ends came to 20 bases. The CDR3 region has the DNA TGTGCCACCTCCGCAGGTTGGTTTCGGGGCCAAGAGACCCAGTACTTC. Protein product: CATSAGWFRGQETQYF.

The chain couples TRBV6-1 to TRBJ1-2; D not resolved. Germline V gene sequence: CDR1 MNHNS, CDR2 SASEGT. This CDR3 spans 13 amino acids. V was trimmed by 5 bases and J by 8 bases, leaving 15 bases between them. The CDR3 spells CASSPEVTGGYTF. Here the CDR3 DNA reads TGTGCCAGCAGTCCCGAAGTGACGGGAGGCTACACCTTC.

This chain joins TRBV7-2 and TRBJ2-6; D uncertain. Germline-derived CDR1 and CDR2 are SGHTA and FQGNSA. The CDR3 has 15 residues. Trimming shortened V by 6 bases and J by 0 bases, and 9 bases separated the two germline ends. The CDR3, as DNA: TGTGCCAGCAGGGTTAAGAGCTCTGGGGCCAACGTCCTGACTTTC. Protein sequence: CASRVKSSGANVLTF.

V is TRBV9 and J is TRBJ2-3; perhaps TRBD1 as D (5 bases). The CDR3 is made up of 16 amino acids. From germline, CDR1 is SGDLS and CDR2 YYNGEE. V lost 1 base, J lost 1 base, and 13 bases lay in between. The CDR3 DNA sequence: TGTGCCAGCAGCGTAAGCCAGGGTAGGGGCACAGATACGCAGTATTTT. This codes for CASSVSQGRGTDTQYF.

This clone was counted a single time. The chain links TRBV2 to TRBJ1-4, with TRBD1 matching over 8 bases. Losses at the gene ends were 7 bases for V and 11 bases for J; bases not matched to a gene: 6. The CDR3 extends over 12 amino acids. The germline V gene encodes CDR1 SNHLY and CDR2 FYNNEI. The CDR3 loop reads CASKLDRAKLFF. The CDR3 DNA follows: TGTGCCAGCAAACTGGACAGGGCGAAACTGTTTTTT. The full variable domain, with the rest looked up from reference TRBV2 and TRBJ1-4, is EPEVTQTPSHQVTQMGQEVILRCVPISNHLYFYWYRQILGQKVEFLVSFYNNEISEKSEIFDDQFSVERPDGSNFTLKIRSTKLEDSAMYFCASKLDRAKLFFGSGTQLSVL.

V and J are TRBV6-1 and TRBJ1-4; D is unresolved. The CDR3 length is 18 residues. Germline V gene lookup returns CDR1 MNHNS and CDR2 SASEGT. The germline V and J ends were trimmed by 4 bases and 0 bases, with 18 bases remaining between them. The CDR3 coding sequence is TGTGCCAGCAGTGCAGGCCCCCGGCCCTCGGCAACTAATGAAAAACTGTTTTTT. Translation: CASSAGPRPSATNEKLFF.

The chain couples TRBV19 to TRBJ2-2; 10 nucleotides agree with TRBD2. The germline V gene encodes CDR1 LNHDA and CDR2 SQIVND (reference sequence). J lost 1 base, V lost 10 bases, and 18 bases had no gene match. The CDR3 is 19 amino acids. CDR3 residues: CATSNRESSSGGNTGELFF. The CDR3, as DNA: TGTGCCACATCAAATAGGGAGTCCTCTAGCGGGGGGAACACCGGGGAGCTGTTTTTT.

The chain joins TRBV6-2 or TRBV6-3 to TRBJ2-7, with D perhaps TRBD1 (6 bases). The ends were cut back, 0 bases at V and 3 bases at J, with 12 bases in the middle. The CDR3 covers 15 residues. CDR1 and CDR2 from the germline V gene are MNHEY and SVGEGT. The chain's CDR3 is CASSYSTGQLYEQYF. CDR3 in DNA: TGTGCCAGCAGTTACTCGACTGGACAGCTCTACGAGCAGTACTTC.